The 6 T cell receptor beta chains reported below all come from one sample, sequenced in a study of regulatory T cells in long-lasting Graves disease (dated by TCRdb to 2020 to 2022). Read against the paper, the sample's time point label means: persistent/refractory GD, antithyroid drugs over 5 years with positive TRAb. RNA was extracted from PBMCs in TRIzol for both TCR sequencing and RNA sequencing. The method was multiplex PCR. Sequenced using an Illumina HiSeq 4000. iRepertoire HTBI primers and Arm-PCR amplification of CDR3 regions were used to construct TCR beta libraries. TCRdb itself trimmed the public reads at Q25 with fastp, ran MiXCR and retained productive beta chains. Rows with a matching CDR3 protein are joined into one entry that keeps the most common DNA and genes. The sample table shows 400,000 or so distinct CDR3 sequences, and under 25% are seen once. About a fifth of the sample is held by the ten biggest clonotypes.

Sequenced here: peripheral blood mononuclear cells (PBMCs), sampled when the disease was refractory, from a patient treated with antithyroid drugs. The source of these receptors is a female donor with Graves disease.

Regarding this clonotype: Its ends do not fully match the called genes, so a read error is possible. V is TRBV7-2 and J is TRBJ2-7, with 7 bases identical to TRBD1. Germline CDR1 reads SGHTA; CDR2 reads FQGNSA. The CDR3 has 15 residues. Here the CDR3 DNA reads TGCGCCAGCAGCCAAGCTCACAGGGGAACCTACGAGCAGTACTTC. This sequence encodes CASSQAHRGTYEQYF. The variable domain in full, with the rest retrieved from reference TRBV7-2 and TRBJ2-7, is GAGVSQSPSNKVTEKGKDVELRCDPISGHTALYWYRQSLGQGLEFLIYFQGNSAPDKSGLPSDRFSAERTGGSVSTLTIQRTQQEDSAVYLCASSQAHRGTYEQYFGPGTRLTVT.

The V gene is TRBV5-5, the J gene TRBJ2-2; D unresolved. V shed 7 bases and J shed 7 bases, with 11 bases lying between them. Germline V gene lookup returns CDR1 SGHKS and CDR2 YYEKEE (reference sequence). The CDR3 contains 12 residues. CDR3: CASAAVDGELFF. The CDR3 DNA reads TGTGCCAGCGCGGCCGTCGACGGGGAGCTGTTTTTT.

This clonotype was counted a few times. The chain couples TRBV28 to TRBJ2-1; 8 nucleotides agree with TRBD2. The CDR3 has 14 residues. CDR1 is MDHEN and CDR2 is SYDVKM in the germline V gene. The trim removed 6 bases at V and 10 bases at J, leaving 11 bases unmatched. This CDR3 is CASSPSGGELEQFF. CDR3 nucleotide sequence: TGTGCCAGCAGCCCCTCGGGGGGGGAATTGGAGCAGTTCTTC.

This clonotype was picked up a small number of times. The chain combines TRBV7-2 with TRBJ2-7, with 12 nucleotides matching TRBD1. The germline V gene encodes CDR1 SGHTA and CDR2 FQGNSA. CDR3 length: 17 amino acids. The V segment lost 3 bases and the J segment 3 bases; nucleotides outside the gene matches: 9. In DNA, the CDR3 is TGTGCCAGCAGCTTTAAGGGGGGACAGGGGGCGATCTACGAGCAGTACTTC. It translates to CASSFKGGQGAIYEQYF. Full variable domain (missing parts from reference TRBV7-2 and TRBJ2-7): GAGVSQSPSNKVTEKGKDVELRCDPISGHTALYWYRQSLGQGLEFLIYFQGNSAPDKSGLPSDRFSAERTGGSVSTLTIQRTQQEDSAVYLCASSFKGGQGAIYEQYFGPGTRLTVT.

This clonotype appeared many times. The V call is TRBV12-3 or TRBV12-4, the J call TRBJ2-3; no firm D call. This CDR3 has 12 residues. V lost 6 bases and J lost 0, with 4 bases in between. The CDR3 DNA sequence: TGTGCCAGCAGCCCCAGCACAGATACGCAGTATTTT. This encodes CASSPSTDTQYF.

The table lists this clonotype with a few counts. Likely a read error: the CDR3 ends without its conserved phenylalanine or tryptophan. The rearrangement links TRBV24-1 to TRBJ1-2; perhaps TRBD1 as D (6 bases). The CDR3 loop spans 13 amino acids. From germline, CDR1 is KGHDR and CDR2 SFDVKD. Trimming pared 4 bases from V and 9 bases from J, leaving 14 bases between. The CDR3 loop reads CATSDPGTYRYTL. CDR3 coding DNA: TGTGCCACCAGTGACCCCGGGACATATCGCTACACCCTC.